The clone carrying this T cell receptor beta chain came up a few times. Its antigen is as yet unknown. This specimen comes from a study of human T cells and chemical hapten exposure. Study-wide background: Variability of per-sample TCR yields stemmed mainly from small differences in pooled library volume. Study-level findings and limits: Healthy people's immune response may differ from that of the donors, who had alopecia.

It was the library that attached unique molecular identifiers to individual cDNA molecules. Via MiXCR, TCRdb re-called the RACE reads, giving one row per CDR3 protein. Of more than 100,000 distinct CDR3 sequences in the sample, roughly an eighth were seen once. Between the trimmed V and J ends, which lost 5 bases and 5 bases, there was a span of 12 bases. This CDR3 comprises 13 residues. CDR1 is SEHNR, CDR2 FQNEAQ, per germline (reference sequence). Time point in this sample: patch test 1, 2 weeks after DPC sensitization. Specified treatment: therapeutic diphenylcyclopropenone sensitization with weekly scalp DPC.

This TCR was recovered from a man aged 18 to 30 with alopecia areata. Some clones in this sample may be carry-over from other donors' samples. The source material was whole blood, sampled in connection with sensitization to the hapten diphenylcyclopropenone (DPC). The V gene is TRBV7-9, the J gene TRBJ2-5, with D perhaps matching TRBD2 (5 bases). The CDR3 loop is CASSADSGETQYF. CDR3 sequence (DNA): TGTGCCAGCAGCGCGGACTCGGGGGAGACCCAGTACTTC.